This T cell receptor beta chain was recovered during a study of blood T cell repertoires in COVID-19. Using immunoSEQ multiplex PCR, the repertoire was profiled, and TCRdb retains in-frame clones only, with some absent. The repertoire consists of under 400,000 clones, with roughly 86% occurring once and the leading ten covering approximately 1%. V lost 3 bases, J lost 10 bases, and 15 bases lay in between. The CDR3 has 13 amino acids. In germline, CDR1 is MDHEN, CDR2 SYDVKM. This receptor was taken from a woman aged 30 to 39 who had been exposed to COVID-19. V and J are TRBV28 and TRBJ1-1; TRBD1 might be the D (5 bases). Sequencing was done on a sample of PBMCs or T cells enriched from blood (not recorded which). The DNA for the CDR3 is TGTGCCAGCAGTTTCGTTTCGCCGGGGGTAGCTTTCTTT. It is translated as CASSFVSPGVAFF.